This T cell receptor beta chain originates from a study of CD8+CD57+ T cells in acquired aplastic anemia. Using genomic DNA as the template, TCR beta VDJ and CDR3 profiling was carried out. TCRdb fed the reads into MiXCR, producing one record per CDR3 protein. The sample contains 300,000 or so distinct CDR3 sequences, 56% of which appear only once. This CDR3 is built from 13 residues. V was shortened by 3 bases and J by 1 base, with 6 bases between the two germline ends. Germline loops: CDR1 SGHRS, CDR2 YFSETQ. Sequencing was carried out using sorted CD4+, CD8+, or CD8+CD57+ T cells (not recorded which) from PBMCs. The source is a human donor with severe aplastic anemia or a healthy control (not recorded which). The chain has TRBV5-1 and TRBJ2-3; the D is unclear. As DNA, the CDR3 is TGCGCCAGCAGCTGGGCCGGCACAGATACGCAGTATTTT. Translated: CASSWAGTDTQYF.